This TCR beta chain came from a study of shared clonotypes between healthy human individuals (TCRdb year 2020). Regarding the research as a whole: A couple of women and a few men aged 18 to 49 years were included in the cohort. For each donor, CD4 naive and CD4 memory were each run on three plates, CD8 naive on two plates, and CD8 memory on one plate. To estimate repertoire size and how much clonotype sharing occurs between individuals, the study deeply sequenced the blood TCR repertoires of roughly 5 healthy adults. Different laboratories and diverse techniques were used to prepare libraries and sequence TCR repertoires, to increase sequencing depth and limit assay-specific biases. Leukapheresis yielded between about 0.94 and 10 billion PBMCs per donor.

The research as a whole found: Pairwise subsampling led to the expectation that sequencing depth would affect the degree of clonotype sharing among donors. Because the study included only a small number of donors, the genetic and exposure-history diversity represented was limited. Naive subsets generally had larger estimated clonotype richness than memory subsets did. Sampling was restricted to blood, and TCR repertoires in tissues likely differ from the TCR repertoires found in blood. Rarefaction of sorted-subset datasets indicated incomplete sequencing despite the large sequencing depth. Across a handful of donors, around 5% of naive CD4, 3.5% of naive CD8, under 2.5% of memory CD4, and under 0.45% of memory CD8 clonotypes were shared. Compared with non-shared clonotypes, clonotypes shared by all four sorted-subset donors had higher generation probabilities.

Healthy HIV-negative adults with no recently reported acute infections or vaccinations were included as donors. Every donor was a Caucasian adult residing in Nashville, Tennessee, USA. CD4+ T cells were enriched by magnetic negative selection; naive cells were then positively selected on CD45RA, and the negative fraction formed the memory subset. Blood was collected by leukapheresis, and PBMCs were isolated by Ficoll-Histopaque density gradient centrifugation and then cryopreserved in liquid nitrogen vapor phase. Purity and quantity of every magnetically sorted T cell population were checked by analytical flow cytometry. Each sorted fraction had its genomic DNA isolated and then quantified by UV absorbance on a Nanodrop 2000c. This clone was seen once. Its antigen is still unknown. Base qualities are missing; no much larger clone stands one base away. TCR CDR3 regions were amplified from genomic DNA by multiplex PCR using the deep immunoSEQ assay. For each cell subset, the extracted genomic DNA was distributed evenly across all wells of several immunoSEQ 96-well plates, and each plate served as one replicate. For sorted subsets, each replicate PCR was loaded with around 220 ng genomic DNA, equivalent to some 31,000 T cell genomes. Purified libraries were quantified with a Qubit 3.0 fluorometer, sized on a Bioanalyzer 2100, and re-quantified with the KAPA Library Quantification kit. Every immunoSEQ 96-well plate was sequenced on a separate single-read 150-cycle Illumina NextSeq 550 flow cell. As for the authors' bioinformatics: Because only junctional sequences without quality scores were contained in the immunoSEQ output, filtering matching that applied to full-length reads could not be performed. Sequences were annotated with PyIR, a Python wrapper for IgBLAST v1.9, using IMGT germline references to assign V/J genes and CDR3. Reads were filtered out if the reads had weak V/J assignments (E-value above 1e-6), no CDR3, stop codons, out-of-frame junctions, or ambiguous translated residues. V3J clonotypes were defined as sequences sharing the same inferred V gene, J gene, and CDR3 amino acid sequence. Percentage overlap between repertoires was computed as shared unique clonotypes divided by the size of the smaller repertoire. Three approaches were used to assess repertoire richness: RTK rarefaction, the Chao1 estimator, and Recon v2.1 estimates of unobserved clonotypes. Generation probabilities were computed with OLGA for all TCRbeta clonotypes obtained by the gDNA method from a few donors. TCRdb holds this immuneACCESS table with in-frame rearrangements only. Some clones are missing; in checked studies, unresolved V genes explain under half, and the rest has no known cause. That table supplies the V and J calls and clone size; D and trimming were determined from the DNA. Counted in this sample were fewer than 1.8 million clones; approximately 98.5% of them appeared once. The top ten constitute 0.36% of the sample.

From cysteine to phenylalanine, the CDR3 is 13 amino acids long. Only the CDR3 part of the read is kept: 39 bases, read in frame from the first base. The CDR1 and CDR2 encoded by the germline V gene are SGHRS and YFSETQ. The V and J ends are trimmed by 4 bases and 2 bases, leaving 10 bases between them. The TCR sequence derives from a man aged 25 to 40 in good health. The V gene is TRBV5-1 and the J gene is TRBJ2-7, with no confidently assigned D gene. The sample taken for sequencing was naive CD4+ T cells sorted from blood. The cell subset or site label of this sample denotes: CD45RA+ positively selected. The DNA sequence is as follows: TGCGCCAGCAGCCCACGGACCCCCTACGAGCAGTACTTC. It specifies CASSPRTPYEQYF. With the portions outside the CDR3 filled from the reference TRBV5-1 and TRBJ2-7 genes, the complete variable region becomes KAGVTQTPRYLIKTRGQQVTLSCSPISGHRSVSWYQQTPGQGLQFLFEYFSETQRNKGNFPGRFSGRQFSNSRSEMNVSTLELGDSALYLCASSPRTPYEQYFGPGTRLTVT.